This is a list of T cell receptor beta chains from one sample in a study of T cell clusters in autoimmune cytopenias. TCRdb reworked the multiplex PCR reads into one entry per CDR3 protein, no DNA. This sample contains approximately 12,000 distinct CDR3 sequences. This sample also appeared in a second study, on T cell repertoires in aging, cancer and after chemotherapy.

The sequenced sample was peripheral blood. The receptors were gathered from a human donor in good health. Each CDR3 is given with its conserved first and last residue. Size tells how often a clone was seen (once, few, many) or the class of an expanded clone, and some rows leave it out.

J gene | V gene | clone size | CDR3 protein
TRBJ2-1 | TRBV6-5 | - | CASSSSGFTYNEQFF
TRBJ2-5 | TRBV12-3/TRBV12-4 | - | CASSLYYGRKETQYF
TRBJ1-5 | TRBV6-1 | - | CAITYGQNSNQPQHF
TRBJ2-2 | TRBV6-2/TRBV6-3 | medium-sized | CASQSGGMNTGELFF
TRBJ1-2 | TRBV5-5 | - | CASSYQENYGYTF
TRBJ2-3 | TRBV12-3/TRBV12-4 | - | CASTPERGGKDTQYF
TRBJ2-7 | TRBV12-3/TRBV12-4 | - | CASSLQFSYEQYF
TRBJ2-3 | TRBV6-4 | - | CASSDSASSTDTQYF
TRBJ2-1 | TRBV6-5 | - | CASSYAGYNEQFF
TRBJ1-3 | TRBV7-2 | - | CASSLQPSGNTIYF
TRBJ1-2 | TRBV20-1 | - | CSASAGTPENYGYTF
TRBJ1-4 | TRBV19 | - | CASSRRQNSNEKLFF
TRBJ1-1 | TRBV29-1 | medium-sized | CSAELRTGHTEAFF
TRBJ2-7 | TRBV4-3 | - | CASSQLGAGDLYEQYF
TRBJ1-1 | TRBV19 | medium-sized | CASDTGIEAFF
TRBJ2-7 | TRBV7-2 | - | CASSLGPESYEQYF
TRBJ1-5 | TRBV30 | medium-sized | CAWSGDRLNAGYSNQPQHF
TRBJ1-2 | TRBV19 | medium-sized | CAGGEGRGYTF
TRBJ1-1 | TRBV5-1 | - | CASSAGGAETEAFF
TRBJ1-1 | TRBV20-1 | - | CSAREKWGPGNTEAFF
TRBJ2-1 | TRBV12-3/TRBV12-4 | - | CASRGGGGNNEQFF
TRBJ1-4 | TRBV20-1 | - | CSGRQGVEKLFF
TRBJ1-6 | TRBV5-4 | - | CASSPHNGNNSPLHF
TRBJ1-1 | TRBV6-1 | medium-sized | CASSQDGVNTEAFF
TRBJ2-7 | TRBV20-1 | - | CSAPPGTGGSYEQYF
TRBJ1-2 | TRBV7-2 | - | CASSLEGRGSLWGYTF
TRBJ2-1 | TRBV12-3/TRBV12-4 | - | CASSLRGLAGNEQFF
TRBJ2-7 | TRBV11-2 | - | CASSLGPSGNEQYF
TRBJ1-3 | TRBV12-3/TRBV12-4 | - | CASSFKGTGKDGNTIYF
TRBJ1-5 | TRBV6-5 | - | CASSDLGATVGNQPQHF
TRBJ1-1 | TRBV5-6 | - | CASSRAGRWDTEAFF
TRBJ2-3 | TRBV6-2/TRBV6-3 | - | CASSQQGPSTDTQYF
TRBJ1-1 | TRBV7-9 | - | CASSLQGGAEAFF
TRBJ2-1 | TRBV19 | - | CASSPHWLGSNEQFF
TRBJ2-3 | TRBV5-3 | - | CASSILTSGGADTQYF
TRBJ2-7 | TRBV11-3 | - | CASSEGLESGEQYF
TRBJ1-1 | TRBV12-3/TRBV12-4 | medium-sized | CASRSGANTEAFF
TRBJ1-2 | TRBV12-3/TRBV12-4 | - | CASSRPGQGDYGYTF
TRBJ1-6 | TRBV7-2 | medium-sized | CASSRGQGPLHF
TRBJ1-5 | TRBV7-2 | - | CASSPPGPPLQHF
TRBJ1-3 | TRBV6-5 | - | CASTSPRVSGGNTIYF
TRBJ1-1 | TRBV28 | - | CASSTPPTEAFF
TRBJ2-5 | TRBV28 | - | CASRQGFETQYF
TRBJ2-5 | TRBV6-2/TRBV6-3 | medium-sized | CASSSRLAGEETQYF
TRBJ1-6 | TRBV28 | - | CASSATGVGYNSPLHF
TRBJ2-2 | TRBV12-3/TRBV12-4 | - | CASRTSGGTNTGELFF
TRBJ2-2 | TRBV28 | - | CASSPGQGARLTGELFF
TRBJ1-4 | TRBV12-3/TRBV12-4 | medium-sized | CASTLNSMGEKLFF
TRBJ1-4 | TRBV12-3/TRBV12-4 | - | CASSFWGGSNEKLFF
TRBJ1-1 | TRBV19 | medium-sized | CASSIRAGTEAFF